This T cell receptor beta chain is drawn from a study of T cell responses to AZD1222 COVID-19 vaccine. Study results and caveats: Two AZD1222 administrations were followed by greater Spike-specific TCR breadth and depth. Among spike-specific TCRs, nearly half reportedly target unmutated variant regions.

Trimming pared 3 bases from V and 2 bases from J, leaving 15 bases between. The CDR3 spans 16 residues. Germline assignment: CDR1 LNHDA and CDR2 SQIVND (reference sequence). Profiling relied on immunoSEQ multiplex PCR, and the TCRdb table lists in-frame clones only, not all of them. There are 150,000 or so clones in the sample; just under 95% occur only once, and 0.9% lies in the top ten. Comments on this clone: Its antigen remains unknown.

This chain uses TRBV19 with TRBJ2-3; D is ambiguous. This TCR came from an adult in good health. The sample was peripheral blood, taken on day 0 of AZD1222 vaccination. The DNA of the CDR3 is TGTGCCAGTAGTATGGTGGCCAGGTCCTACACAGATACGCAGTATTTT. It specifies CASSMVARSYTDTQYF. The full variable domain, completed using reference TRBV19 and TRBJ2-3, is DGGITQSPKYLFRKEGQNVTLSCEQNLNHDAMYWYRQDPGQGLRLIYYSQIVNDFQKGDIAEGYSVSREKKESFPLTVTSAQKNPTAFYLCASSMVARSYTDTQYFGPGTRLTVL.